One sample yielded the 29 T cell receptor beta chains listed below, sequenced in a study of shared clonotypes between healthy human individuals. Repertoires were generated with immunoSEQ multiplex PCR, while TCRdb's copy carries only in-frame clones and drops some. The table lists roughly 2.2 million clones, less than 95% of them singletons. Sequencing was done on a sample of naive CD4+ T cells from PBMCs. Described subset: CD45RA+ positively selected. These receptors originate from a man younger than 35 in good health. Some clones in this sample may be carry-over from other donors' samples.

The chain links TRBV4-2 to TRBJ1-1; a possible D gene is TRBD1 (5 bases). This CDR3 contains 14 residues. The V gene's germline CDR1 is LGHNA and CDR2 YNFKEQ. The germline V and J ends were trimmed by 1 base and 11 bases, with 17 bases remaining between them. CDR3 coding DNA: TGTGCCAGCAGCCAAGGATATTCTCGAGGGGAGGCTTTCTTT. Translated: CASSQGYSRGEAFF.

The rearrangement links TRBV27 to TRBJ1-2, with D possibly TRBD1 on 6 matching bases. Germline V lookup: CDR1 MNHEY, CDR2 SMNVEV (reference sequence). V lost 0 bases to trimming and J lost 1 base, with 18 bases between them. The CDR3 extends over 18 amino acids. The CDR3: CASSLSVRGQLFNYGYTF. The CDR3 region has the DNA TGTGCCAGCAGTTTATCGGTCAGGGGTCAACTTTTTAACTATGGCTACACCTTC.

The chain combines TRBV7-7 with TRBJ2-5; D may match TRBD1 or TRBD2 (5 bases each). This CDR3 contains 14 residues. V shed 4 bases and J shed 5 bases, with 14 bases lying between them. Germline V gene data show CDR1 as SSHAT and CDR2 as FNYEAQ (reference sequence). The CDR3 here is CASSSGTTRETQYF. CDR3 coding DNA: TGTGCCAGCAGCTCCGGGACCACCCGGGAGACCCAGTACTTC.

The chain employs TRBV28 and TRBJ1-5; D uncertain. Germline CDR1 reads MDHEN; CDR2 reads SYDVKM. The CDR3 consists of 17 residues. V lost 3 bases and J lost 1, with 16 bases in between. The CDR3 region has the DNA TGTGCCAGCAGTTTTTTTGTGGCAAGGGAGAGCAATCAGCCCCAGCATTTT. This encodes CASSFFVARESNQPQHF.

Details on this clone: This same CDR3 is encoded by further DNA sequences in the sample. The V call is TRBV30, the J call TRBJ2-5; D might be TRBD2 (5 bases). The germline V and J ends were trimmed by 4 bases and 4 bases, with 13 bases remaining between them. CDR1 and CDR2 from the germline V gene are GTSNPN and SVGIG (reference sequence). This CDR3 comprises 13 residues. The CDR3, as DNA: TGTGCCTGGAACAGCGGTCAAGGAGAGACCCAGTACTTC. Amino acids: CAWNSGQGETQYF.

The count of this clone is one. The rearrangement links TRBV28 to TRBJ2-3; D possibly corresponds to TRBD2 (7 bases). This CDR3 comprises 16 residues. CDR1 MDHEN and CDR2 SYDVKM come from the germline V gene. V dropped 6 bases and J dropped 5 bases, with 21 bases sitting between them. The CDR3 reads CASRRGGAGGGDTQYF. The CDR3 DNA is TGTGCCAGCAGGCGAGGGGGGGCCGGTGGAGGAGATACGCAGTATTTT.

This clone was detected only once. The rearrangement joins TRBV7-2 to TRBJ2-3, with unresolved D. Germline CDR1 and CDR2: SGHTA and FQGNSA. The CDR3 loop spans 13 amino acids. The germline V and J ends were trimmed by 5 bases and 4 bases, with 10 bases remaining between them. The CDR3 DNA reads TGTGCCAGCAGCCGCTGGGTCGCAGATACGCAGTATTTT. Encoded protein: CASSRWVADTQYF.

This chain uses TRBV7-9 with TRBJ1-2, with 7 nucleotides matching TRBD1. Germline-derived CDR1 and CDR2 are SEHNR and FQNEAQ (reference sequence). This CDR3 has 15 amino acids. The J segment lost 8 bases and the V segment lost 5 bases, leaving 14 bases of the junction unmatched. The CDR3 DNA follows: TGTGCCAGCAGCCCTCAAGACAGGGTAGGAGGCGGCTACACCTTC. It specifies CASSPQDRVGGGYTF.

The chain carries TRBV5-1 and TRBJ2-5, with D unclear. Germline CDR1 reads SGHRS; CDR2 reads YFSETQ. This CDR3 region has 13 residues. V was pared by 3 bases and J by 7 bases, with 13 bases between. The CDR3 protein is CASSSATARTQYF. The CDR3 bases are TGCGCCAGCAGCTCGGCGACCGCCAGGACCCAGTACTTC.

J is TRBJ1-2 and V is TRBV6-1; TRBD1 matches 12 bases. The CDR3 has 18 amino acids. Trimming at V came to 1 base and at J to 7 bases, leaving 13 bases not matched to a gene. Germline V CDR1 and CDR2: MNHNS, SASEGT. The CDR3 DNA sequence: TGTGCCAGCAGTGAAGTTTGGTGGTCGGGACAGGGGGCTTCTGGCTACACCTTC. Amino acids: CASSEVWWSGQGASGYTF.

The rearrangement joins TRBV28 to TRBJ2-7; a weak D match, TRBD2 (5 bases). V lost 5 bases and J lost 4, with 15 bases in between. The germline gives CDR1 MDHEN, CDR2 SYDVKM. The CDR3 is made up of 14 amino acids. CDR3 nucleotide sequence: TGTGCCAGCAGTACACCGACTCCGGGGTACGAGCAGTACTTC. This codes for CASSTPTPGYEQYF.

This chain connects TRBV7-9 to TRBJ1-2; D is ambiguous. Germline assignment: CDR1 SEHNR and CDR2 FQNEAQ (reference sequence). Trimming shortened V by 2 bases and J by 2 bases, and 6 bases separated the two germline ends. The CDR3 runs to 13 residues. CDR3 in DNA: TGTGCCAGCAGCTTAACAGTGAACTATGGCTACACCTTC. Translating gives CASSLTVNYGYTF.

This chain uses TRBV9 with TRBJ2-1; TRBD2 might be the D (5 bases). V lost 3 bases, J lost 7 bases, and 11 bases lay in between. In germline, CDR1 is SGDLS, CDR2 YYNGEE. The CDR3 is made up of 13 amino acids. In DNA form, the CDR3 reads TGTGCCAGCAGCGGAGTGACTAAGAATGAGCAGTTCTTC. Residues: CASSGVTKNEQFF. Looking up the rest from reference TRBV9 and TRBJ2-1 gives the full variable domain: DSGVTQTPKHLITATGQRVTLRCSPRSGDLSVYWYQQSLDQGLQFLIQYYNGEERAKGNILERFSAQQFPDLHSELNLSSLELGDSALYFCASSGVTKNEQFFGPGTRLTVL.

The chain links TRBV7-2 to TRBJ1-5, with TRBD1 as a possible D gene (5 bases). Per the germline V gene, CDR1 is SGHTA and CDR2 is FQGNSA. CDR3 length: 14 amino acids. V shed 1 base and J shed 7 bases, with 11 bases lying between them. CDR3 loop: CASSLVPGIQPQHF. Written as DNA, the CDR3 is TGTGCCAGCAGCTTAGTCCCAGGGATCCAGCCCCAGCATTTT.

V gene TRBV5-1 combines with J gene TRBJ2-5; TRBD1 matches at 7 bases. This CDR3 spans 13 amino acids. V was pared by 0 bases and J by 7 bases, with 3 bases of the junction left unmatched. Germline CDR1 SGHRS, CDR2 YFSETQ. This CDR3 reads CASSLGAGGTQYF. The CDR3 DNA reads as TGCGCCAGCAGCTTGGGGGCAGGGGGGACCCAGTACTTC.

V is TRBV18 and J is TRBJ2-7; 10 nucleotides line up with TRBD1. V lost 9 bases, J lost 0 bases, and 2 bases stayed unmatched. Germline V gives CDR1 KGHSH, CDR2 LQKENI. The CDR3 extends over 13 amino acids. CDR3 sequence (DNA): TGTGCCAGTGGACAGGGGGACTCCTACGAGCAGTACTTC. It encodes CASGQGDSYEQYF.

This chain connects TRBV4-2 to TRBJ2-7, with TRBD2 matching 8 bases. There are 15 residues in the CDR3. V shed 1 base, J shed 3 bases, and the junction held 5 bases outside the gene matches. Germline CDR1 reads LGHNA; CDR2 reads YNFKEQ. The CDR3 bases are TGTGCCAGCAGCCAAGCCAGCGGGAGTAGCTACGAGCAGTACTTC. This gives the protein CASSQASGSSYEQYF.

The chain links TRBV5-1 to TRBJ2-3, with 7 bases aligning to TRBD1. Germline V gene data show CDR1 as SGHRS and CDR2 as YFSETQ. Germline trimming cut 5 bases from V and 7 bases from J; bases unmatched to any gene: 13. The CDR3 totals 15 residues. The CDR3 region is CASRWDSSIVNTQYF. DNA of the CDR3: TGCGCCAGCAGATGGGACAGCAGTATAGTGAATACGCAGTATTTT.

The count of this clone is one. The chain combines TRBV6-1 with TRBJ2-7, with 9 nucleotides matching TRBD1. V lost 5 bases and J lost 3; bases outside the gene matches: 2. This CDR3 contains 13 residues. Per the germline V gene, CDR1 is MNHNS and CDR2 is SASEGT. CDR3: CASSKTGGYEQYF. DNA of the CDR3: TGTGCCAGCAGTAAGACAGGGGGCTACGAGCAGTACTTC.

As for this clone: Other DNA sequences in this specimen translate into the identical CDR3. In nucleotides, the CDR3 is TGTGCCAGCTCTCCTCGTAGCAATCAGCCCCAGCATTTT. Amino acids: CASSPRSNQPQHF. This chain links TRBV18 with TRBJ1-5; D gene ambiguous. The ends were cut back, 6 bases at V and 0 bases at J, with 6 bases in the middle. The CDR3 loop spans 13 amino acids. CDR1 KGHSH and CDR2 LQKENI come from the germline V gene.

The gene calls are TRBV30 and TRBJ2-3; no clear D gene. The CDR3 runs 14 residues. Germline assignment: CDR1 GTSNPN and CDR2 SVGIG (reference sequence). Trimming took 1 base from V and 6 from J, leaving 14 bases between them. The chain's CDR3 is CAWSEWSQPDTQYF. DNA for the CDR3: TGTGCCTGGAGTGAATGGTCCCAGCCGGATACGCAGTATTTT.

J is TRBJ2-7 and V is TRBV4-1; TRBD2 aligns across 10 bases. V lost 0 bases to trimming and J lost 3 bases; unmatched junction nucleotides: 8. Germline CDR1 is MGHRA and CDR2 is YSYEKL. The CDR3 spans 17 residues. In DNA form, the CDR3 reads TGCGCCAGCAGCCAAGAACGAGCGGCTAGCGGGAGCTACGAGCAGTACTTC. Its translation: CASSQERAASGSYEQYF.

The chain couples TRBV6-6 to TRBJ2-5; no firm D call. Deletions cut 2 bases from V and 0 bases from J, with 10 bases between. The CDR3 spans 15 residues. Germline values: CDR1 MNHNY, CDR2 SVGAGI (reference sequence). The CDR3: CASSYRLMYQETQYF. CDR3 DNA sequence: TGTGCCAGCAGTTACAGACTGATGTACCAAGAGACCCAGTACTTC.

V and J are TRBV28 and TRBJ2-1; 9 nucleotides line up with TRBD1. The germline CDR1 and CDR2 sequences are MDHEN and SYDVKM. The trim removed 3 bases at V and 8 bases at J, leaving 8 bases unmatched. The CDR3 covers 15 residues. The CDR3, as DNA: TGTGCCAGCAGTTTTTCGGACAGGGGAGATCATGAGCAGTTCTTC. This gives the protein CASSFSDRGDHEQFF.

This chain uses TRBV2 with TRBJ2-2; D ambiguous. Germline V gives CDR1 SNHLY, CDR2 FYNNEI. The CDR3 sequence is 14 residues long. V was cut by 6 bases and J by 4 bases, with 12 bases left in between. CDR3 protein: CASSGVFSTGELFF. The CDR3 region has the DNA TGTGCCAGCAGCGGAGTGTTCTCCACCGGGGAGCTGTTTTTT.

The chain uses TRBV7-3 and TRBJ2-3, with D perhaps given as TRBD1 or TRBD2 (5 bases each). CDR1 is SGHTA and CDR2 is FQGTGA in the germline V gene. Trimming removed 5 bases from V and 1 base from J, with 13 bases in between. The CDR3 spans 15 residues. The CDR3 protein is CASSPKGTGTDTQYF. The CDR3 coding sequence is TGTGCCAGCAGCCCCAAAGGGACCGGCACAGATACGCAGTATTTT.

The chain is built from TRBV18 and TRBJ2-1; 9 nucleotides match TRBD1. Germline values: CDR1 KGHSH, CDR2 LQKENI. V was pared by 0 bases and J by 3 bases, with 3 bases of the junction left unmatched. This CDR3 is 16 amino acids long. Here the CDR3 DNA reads TGTGCCAGCTCACCACCGATGACAGGGGGCTACAATGAGCAGTTCTTC. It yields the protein CASSPPMTGGYNEQFF.

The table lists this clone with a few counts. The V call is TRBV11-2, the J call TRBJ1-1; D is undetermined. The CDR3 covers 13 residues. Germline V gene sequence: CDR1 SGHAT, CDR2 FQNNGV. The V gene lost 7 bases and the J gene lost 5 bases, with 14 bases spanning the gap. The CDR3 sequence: CASTAVSGTEAFF. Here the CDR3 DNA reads TGTGCCAGCACCGCCGTGTCGGGGACTGAAGCTTTCTTT.

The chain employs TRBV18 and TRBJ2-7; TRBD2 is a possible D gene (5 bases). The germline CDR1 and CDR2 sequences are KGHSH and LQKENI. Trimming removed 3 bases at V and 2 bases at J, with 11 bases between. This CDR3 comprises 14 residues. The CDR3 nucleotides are TGTGCCAGCTCACCTCGGGAATCCACCTACGAGCAGTACTTC. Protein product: CASSPRESTYEQYF.